One TCR beta chain is described in this entry. These data belong to a study of blood T cell repertoires in COVID-19. Study in general: In each case, the material was cDNA or gDNA derived from T cells, B-cell-depleted T cells, or PBMCs.

Per the study methods: Estimates of nucleated cell counts were drawn from the amplification of reference gene primers. Measured with immunoSEQ multiplex PCR; TCRdb has only the in-frame clones, and not every one. The V and J calls and the clone size are those of that table, but D and trimming were determined from the DNA. Of 180,000 or so clones in the sample, approximately 80% were seen once. Clinical histories supplied by participants themselves formed the basis of cohort assignment. Per germline, CDR1 KGHSH and CDR2 LQKENI. This CDR3 has 15 residues. The ends lost 2 bases at V and 3 bases at J; junction bases unmatched: 4.

The TCR was taken from a man aged 50-60 years who had recovered from COVID-19. The material sequenced was PBMCs or T cells enriched from blood (not recorded which). The chain recombines TRBV18 with TRBJ2-3; 8 bases line up with TRBD2. The CDR3 sequence is CASSPRAGATDTQYF. The CDR3 bases are TGTGCCAGCTCACCAAGAGCGGGGGCAACAGATACGCAGTATTTT.